A single sample is the source of the 17 T cell receptor beta chains below, sequenced in a study of early T cells in non-severe SARS-CoV-2 infection. Via MiXCR, TCRdb re-called the 5' RACE reads, giving one row per CDR3 protein. The table records under 100,000 distinct CDR3 sequences, approximately 10% of them present only once. Sample: whole blood. The receptors derive from an adult who was a healthcare worker with PCR-confirmed SARS-CoV-2 infection or an uninfected control (not recorded which).

In its sample, this clonotype was seen many times. The V and J genes are TRBV10-3 and TRBJ1-1; 10 bases fit TRBD1. The length of the CDR3 is 16 residues. V was clipped by 10 bases and J by 0 bases; unmatched bases: 11. Germline CDR1 is ENHRY and CDR2 is SYGVKD. The CDR3: CATEKGQGSMNTEAFF. Here the CDR3 DNA reads TGTGCCACCGAGAAGGGACAGGGGAGTATGAACACTGAAGCTTTCTTT.

This clonotype was found a few times. The CDR3 DNA reads as TGTGCCATCACCACAGGCCTTCCTTCCTATGGCTACACCTTC. This gives the protein CAITTGLPSYGYTF. V usage is TRBV10-3 and J usage is TRBJ1-2; D might be TRBD1 (5 bases). The CDR3 totals 14 residues. Trimming removed 7 bases from V and 4 bases from J, with 16 bases in between. The germline V gene has CDR1 ENHRY and CDR2 SYGVKD.

The chain links TRBV7-9 to TRBJ2-7; weak D call: TRBD2 (6 bases). CDR3 length: 13 residues. Germline assignment: CDR1 SEHNR and CDR2 FQNEAQ (reference sequence). The V and J ends lost 2 bases and 2 bases respectively, with 7 bases between them. CDR3 DNA sequence: TGTGCCAGCAGCTTAAGGGAGGCCTACGAGCAGTACTTC. Encoded protein: CASSLREAYEQYF.

There are a few counts of this clonotype. The rearrangement uses TRBV2 and TRBJ1-2; TRBD1 might be the D (5 bases). CDR1 and CDR2 (germline): SNHLY, FYNNEI. The CDR3 has 13 residues. V lost 4 bases, J lost 2 bases, and 8 bases lay in between. CDR3 in amino acids: CASSVGRNYGYTF. The CDR3 coding sequence is TGTGCCAGCAGTGTGGGACGGAACTATGGCTACACCTTC.

The rearrangement uses TRBV5-1 and TRBJ2-3, with TRBD1 identical over 8 bases. This CDR3 is 15 amino acids long. Trimming cost V 4 bases and J 0 bases; bases outside gene matches: 4. Germline V gene sequence: CDR1 SGHRS, CDR2 YFSETQ. The CDR3 reads CASSQGAWSTDTQYF. CDR3 sequence (DNA): TGCGCCAGCAGCCAGGGGGCTTGGAGCACAGATACGCAGTATTTT.

This clonotype was detected many times. V usage is TRBV2 and J usage is TRBJ2-5, with a tentative D call TRBD1 (6 bases). Germline V gene lookup returns CDR1 SNHLY and CDR2 FYNNEI. Trimming removed 5 bases at V and 2 bases at J, with 21 bases between. The CDR3 consists of 17 residues. DNA of the CDR3: TGTGCCAGCAGTACACAGGGAATCGGCGTTCGGCAAGAGACCCAGTACTTC. Residues: CASSTQGIGVRQETQYF.

This clonotype was picked up a small number of times. The J gene is TRBJ2-1, the V gene TRBV12-3 or TRBV12-4, with TRBD2 identical over 15 bases. This CDR3 spans 15 amino acids. The V gene end was trimmed by 7 bases and the J gene end by 7 bases; junction bases not matched to a gene: 5. The CDR3 sequence: CASTDGLAGGNEQFF. The CDR3 DNA follows: TGTGCCAGCACCGACGGACTAGCGGGGGGGAATGAGCAGTTCTTC.

This chain links TRBV18 with TRBJ1-4; 8 bases agree with TRBD1. Germline V gene data show CDR1 as KGHSH and CDR2 as LQKENI. The CDR3 is 14 residues long. Losses at the gene ends were 4 bases for V and 6 bases for J; bases not matched to a gene: 4. For the CDR3, the DNA is TGTGCCAGCTCACGAGGACAGGGTCATGAAAAACTGTTTTTT. Translated, it gives CASSRGQGHEKLFF.

This clonotype was picked up a small number of times. Here the CDR3 reads CASTRFLDSYEQYF. Here the CDR3 DNA reads TGTGCCAGTACTCGCTTTCTGGATTCCTACGAGCAGTACTTC. V usage is TRBV19 and J usage is TRBJ2-7; D is unresolved. Trimming removed 7 bases at V and 1 base at J, with 14 bases between. The CDR3 has 14 residues. CDR1 is LNHDA, CDR2 SQIVND, per germline (reference sequence).

This chain joins TRBV28 and TRBJ1-2; 12 nucleotides agree with TRBD1. V lost 5 bases to trimming and J lost 6 bases; unmatched junction nucleotides: 7. The CDR3 totals 15 residues. Germline CDR1 reads MDHEN; CDR2 reads SYDVKM. CDR3 bases: TGTGCCAGCAGTCCGGGGACAGGGGGCAAGCATGGCTACACCTTC. Protein product: CASSPGTGGKHGYTF.

This chain joins TRBV6-2 or TRBV6-3 and TRBJ2-1; D unclear. Trimming removed 5 bases from V and 4 bases from J, with 18 bases in between. CDR3 length: 16 residues. Germline V CDR1 and CDR2: MNHEY, SVGEGT. The CDR3 loop reads CASSPLRRILYNEQFF. The CDR3 region has the DNA TGTGCCAGCAGTCCCCTTAGGCGCATCCTTTACAATGAGCAGTTCTTC.

This clonotype was seen a few times. The chain combines TRBV4-1 with TRBJ2-1; D remains ambiguous. This CDR3 is built from 16 residues. The ends were cut back, 2 bases at V and 7 bases at J, with 18 bases in the middle. Germline CDR1 and CDR2: MGHRA and YSYEKL. CDR3 sequence reads: CASSQRVRAAGNEQFF. The CDR3 DNA follows: TGCGCCAGCAGCCAACGGGTAAGGGCCGCCGGGAATGAGCAGTTCTTC.

This clonotype was observed a few times. V usage is TRBV7-3 and J usage is TRBJ1-6; the D gene is possibly TRBD1 (6 bases). CDR1 SGHTA and CDR2 FQGTGA come from the germline V gene. Trimming stripped 3 bases from V and 8 bases from J, with 8 bases between. The CDR3 spans 13 residues. The CDR3 loop reads CASSFKGDSPLHF. The CDR3, as DNA: TGTGCCAGCAGCTTTAAGGGGGATTCACCCCTCCACTTT.

This chain links TRBV29-1 with TRBJ2-1; possible D gene TRBD2, 5 bases. The CDR3 spans 13 residues. Trimming pared 7 bases from V and 4 bases from J, leaving 14 bases between. CDR1 and CDR2 (germline): SQVTM, ANQGSEA. The CDR3 sequence: CSGGGSPYNEQFF. The CDR3 DNA reads as TGCAGCGGTGGAGGCAGTCCATACAATGAGCAGTTCTTC.

The chain combines TRBV7-6 with TRBJ1-5; a weak D match, TRBD1 (6 bases). Deletions cut 4 bases from V and 3 bases from J, with 7 bases between. The CDR3 consists of 13 residues. The germline V gene encodes CDR1 SGHVS and CDR2 FNYEAQ. The CDR3 sequence is CASSWTDNQPQHF. For the CDR3, the DNA is TGTGCCAGCAGCTGGACAGACAATCAGCCCCAGCATTTT.

Only a few counts were recorded for this clonotype. This rearrangement joins TRBV3-1 to TRBJ2-1; D is possibly TRBD1 (5 bases). CDR1 and CDR2 (germline): LGHDT, YNNKEL (reference sequence). V lost 4 bases and J lost 4, with 11 bases in between. The CDR3 length is 14 residues. The CDR3 reads CASSLYDSYNEQFF. CDR3 nucleotides: TGTGCCAGCAGCCTATATGACAGTTACAATGAGCAGTTCTTC.

The genes are TRBV4-2 and TRBJ1-5; D is possibly TRBD1 (6 bases). Between the trimmed V and J ends, which lost 4 bases and 1 base, there was a span of 11 bases. The CDR3 covers 15 residues. In germline, CDR1 is LGHNA, CDR2 YNFKEQ. CDR3 residues: CASSLRGGSNQPQHF. In DNA form, the CDR3 reads TGTGCCAGCAGCCTAAGAGGGGGGAGCAATCAGCCCCAGCATTTT.